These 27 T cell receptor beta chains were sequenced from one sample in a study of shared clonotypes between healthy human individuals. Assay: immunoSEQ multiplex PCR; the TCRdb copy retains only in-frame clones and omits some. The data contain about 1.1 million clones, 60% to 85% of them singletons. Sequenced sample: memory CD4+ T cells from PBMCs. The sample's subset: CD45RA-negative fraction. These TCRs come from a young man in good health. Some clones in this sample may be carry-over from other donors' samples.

CDR3: CASSGPGVTEAFF. DNA of the CDR3: TGCGCCAGCAGCGGCCCCGGGGTCACTGAAGCTTTCTTT. J is TRBJ1-1 and V is TRBV5-1, with D unclear. Trimming cost V 4 bases and J 4 bases, with 11 bases left between them. The CDR3 has 13 residues. CDR1 is SGHRS and CDR2 is YFSETQ in the germline V gene. The variable domain in full, with the rest retrieved from reference TRBV5-1 and TRBJ1-1, is KAGVTQTPRYLIKTRGQQVTLSCSPISGHRSVSWYQQTPGQGLQFLFEYFSETQRNKGNFPGRFSGRQFSNSRSEMNVSTLELGDSALYLCASSGPGVTEAFFGQGTRLTVV.

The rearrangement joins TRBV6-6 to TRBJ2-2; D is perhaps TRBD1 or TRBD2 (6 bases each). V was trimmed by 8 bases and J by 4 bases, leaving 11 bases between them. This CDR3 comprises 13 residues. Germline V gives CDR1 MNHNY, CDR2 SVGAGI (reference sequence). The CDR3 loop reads CASAGGGTGELFF. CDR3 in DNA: TGTGCCAGCGCCGGAGGGGGCACCGGGGAGCTGTTTTTT.

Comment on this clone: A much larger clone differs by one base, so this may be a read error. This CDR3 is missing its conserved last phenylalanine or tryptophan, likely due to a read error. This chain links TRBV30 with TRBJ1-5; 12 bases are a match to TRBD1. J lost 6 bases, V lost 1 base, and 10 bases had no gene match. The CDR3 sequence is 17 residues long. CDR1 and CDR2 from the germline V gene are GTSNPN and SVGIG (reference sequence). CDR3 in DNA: TGTGCCTGGAGTGCCCTCGGGGGACAGGGGGCGAGTCAGCCCCAGCATTCT. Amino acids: CAWSALGGQGASQPQHS.

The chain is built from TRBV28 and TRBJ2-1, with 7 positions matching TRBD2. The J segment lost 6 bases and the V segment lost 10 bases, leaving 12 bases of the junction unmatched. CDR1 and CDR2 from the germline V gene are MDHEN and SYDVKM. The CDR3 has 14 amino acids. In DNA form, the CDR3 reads TGTGCCACCATACTGGGAGGGTGGGTCAATGAGCAGTTCTTC. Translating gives CATILGGWVNEQFF.

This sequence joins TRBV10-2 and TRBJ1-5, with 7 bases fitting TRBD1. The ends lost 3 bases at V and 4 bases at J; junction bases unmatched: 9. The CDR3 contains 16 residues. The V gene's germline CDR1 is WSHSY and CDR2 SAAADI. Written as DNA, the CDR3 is TGCGCCAGCAGTGATGGTCACAGGGGTCGTAATCAGCCCCAGCATTTT. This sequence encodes CASSDGHRGRNQPQHF.

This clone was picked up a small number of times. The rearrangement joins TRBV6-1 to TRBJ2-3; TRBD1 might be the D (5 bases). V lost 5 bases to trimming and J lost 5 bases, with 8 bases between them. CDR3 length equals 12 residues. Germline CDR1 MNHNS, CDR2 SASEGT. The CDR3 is CASSIRGDTQYF. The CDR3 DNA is TGTGCCAGCAGTATAAGGGGAGATACGCAGTATTTT.

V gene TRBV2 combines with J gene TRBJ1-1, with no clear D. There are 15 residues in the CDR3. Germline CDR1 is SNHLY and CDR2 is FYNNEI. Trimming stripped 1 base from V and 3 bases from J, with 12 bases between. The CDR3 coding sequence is TGTGCCAGCAGTGAAGGGGCCCGCCGGGACACTGAAGCTTTCTTT. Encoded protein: CASSEGARRDTEAFF.

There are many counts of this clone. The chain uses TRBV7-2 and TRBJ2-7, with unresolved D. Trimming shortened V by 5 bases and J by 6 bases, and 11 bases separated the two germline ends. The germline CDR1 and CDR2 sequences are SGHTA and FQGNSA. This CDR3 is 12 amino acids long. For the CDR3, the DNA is TGTGCCAGCAGCCGAGGAACCGGCGAGCAGTACTTC. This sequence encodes CASSRGTGEQYF.

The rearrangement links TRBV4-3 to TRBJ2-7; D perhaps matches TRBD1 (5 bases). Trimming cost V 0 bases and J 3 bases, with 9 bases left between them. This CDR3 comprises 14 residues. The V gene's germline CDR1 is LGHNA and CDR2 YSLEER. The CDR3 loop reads CASSQDSGLYEQYF. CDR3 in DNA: TGCGCCAGCAGCCAAGATTCAGGGCTCTACGAGCAGTACTTC.

CDR3 region: CASSRPGQSLSYTF. The CDR3 DNA follows: TGTGCCAGCAGCCGACCGGGCCAGTCTTTGAGCTACACCTTC. The chain combines TRBV28 with TRBJ1-2, with D uncertain. This CDR3 is built from 14 residues. Germline CDR1 MDHEN, CDR2 SYDVKM. V was clipped by 6 bases and J by 9 bases, with 20 bases between them.

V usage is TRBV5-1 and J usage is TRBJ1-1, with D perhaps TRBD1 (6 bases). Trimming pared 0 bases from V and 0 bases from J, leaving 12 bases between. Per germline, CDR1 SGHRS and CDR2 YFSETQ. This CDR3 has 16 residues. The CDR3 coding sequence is TGCGCCAGCAGCTTGGGAAGGGGGGCCATGAACACTGAAGCTTTCTTT. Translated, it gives CASSLGRGAMNTEAFF.

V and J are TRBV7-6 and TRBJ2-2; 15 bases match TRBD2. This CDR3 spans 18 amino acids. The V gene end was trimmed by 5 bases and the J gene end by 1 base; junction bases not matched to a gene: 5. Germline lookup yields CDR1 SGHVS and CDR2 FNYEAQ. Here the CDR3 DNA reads TGTGCCAGCAGCACGGGACTAGCGGGAGGTTGGAACACCGGGGAGCTGTTTTTT. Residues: CASSTGLAGGWNTGELFF.

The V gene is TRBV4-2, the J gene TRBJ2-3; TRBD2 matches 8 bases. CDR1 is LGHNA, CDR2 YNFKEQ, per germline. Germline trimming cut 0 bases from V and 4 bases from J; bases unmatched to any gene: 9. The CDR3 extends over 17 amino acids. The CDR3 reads CASSQEIGSGIADTQYF. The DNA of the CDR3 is TGTGCCAGCAGCCAAGAGATAGGTAGCGGGATTGCAGATACGCAGTATTTT.

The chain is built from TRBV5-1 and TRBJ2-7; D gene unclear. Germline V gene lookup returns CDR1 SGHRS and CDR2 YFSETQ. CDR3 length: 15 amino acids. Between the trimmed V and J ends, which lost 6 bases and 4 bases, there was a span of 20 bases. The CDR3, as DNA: TGCGCCAGCACCCCCGGTTTAGGCAAAGGGTACGAGCAGTACTTC. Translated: CASTPGLGKGYEQYF.

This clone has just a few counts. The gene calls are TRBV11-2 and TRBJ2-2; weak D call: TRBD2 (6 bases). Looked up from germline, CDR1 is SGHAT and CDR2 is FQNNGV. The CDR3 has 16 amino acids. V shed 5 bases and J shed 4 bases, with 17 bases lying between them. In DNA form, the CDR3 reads TGTGCCAGCAGCCCGAGGGAGCGGCGGGGCACCGGGGAGCTGTTTTTT. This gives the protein CASSPRERRGTGELFF.

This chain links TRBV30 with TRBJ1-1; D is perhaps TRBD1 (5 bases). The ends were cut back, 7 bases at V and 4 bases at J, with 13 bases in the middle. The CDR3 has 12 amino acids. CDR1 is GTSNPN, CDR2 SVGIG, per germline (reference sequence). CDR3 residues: CAYNRRGTEAFF. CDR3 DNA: TGTGCCTATAACCGGAGGGGCACTGAAGCTTTCTTT.

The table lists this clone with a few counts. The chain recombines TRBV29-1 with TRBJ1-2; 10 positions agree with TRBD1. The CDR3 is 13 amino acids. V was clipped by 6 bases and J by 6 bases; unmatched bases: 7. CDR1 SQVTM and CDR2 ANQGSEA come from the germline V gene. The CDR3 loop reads CSVAGTGVHGYTF. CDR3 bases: TGCAGCGTGGCCGGGACAGGGGTCCATGGCTACACCTTC.

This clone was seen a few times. CDR3 region: CASRLARGRGTGELFF. The CDR3 DNA follows: TGTGCAAGTCGCTTAGCTCGCGGGAGGGGCACCGGGGAGCTGTTTTTT. The chain links TRBV12-2 to TRBJ2-2; the listed D gene, TRBD2, was not tested against the DNA. TRBV12-2 is noted as a pseudogene. This CDR3 is built from 16 residues.

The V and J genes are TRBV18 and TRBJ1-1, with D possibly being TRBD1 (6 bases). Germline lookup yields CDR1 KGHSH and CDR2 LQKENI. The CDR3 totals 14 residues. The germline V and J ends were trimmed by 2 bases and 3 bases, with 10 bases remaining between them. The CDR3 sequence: CASSPVAGDTEAFF. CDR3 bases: TGTGCCAGCTCACCAGTTGCAGGGGACACTGAAGCTTTCTTT.

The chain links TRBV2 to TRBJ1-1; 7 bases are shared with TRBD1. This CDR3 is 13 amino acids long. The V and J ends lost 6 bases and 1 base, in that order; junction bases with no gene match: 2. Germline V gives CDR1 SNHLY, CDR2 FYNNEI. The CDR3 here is CASRQGRNTEAFF. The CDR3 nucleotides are TGTGCCAGCAGACAGGGGAGGAACACTGAAGCTTTCTTT.

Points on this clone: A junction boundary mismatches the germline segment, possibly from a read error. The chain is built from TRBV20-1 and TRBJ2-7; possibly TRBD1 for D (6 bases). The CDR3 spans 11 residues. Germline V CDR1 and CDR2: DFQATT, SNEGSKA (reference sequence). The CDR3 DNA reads TGCGGTGCTAGGACAGCCTACGAGCAGTACTTC. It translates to CGARTAYEQYF.

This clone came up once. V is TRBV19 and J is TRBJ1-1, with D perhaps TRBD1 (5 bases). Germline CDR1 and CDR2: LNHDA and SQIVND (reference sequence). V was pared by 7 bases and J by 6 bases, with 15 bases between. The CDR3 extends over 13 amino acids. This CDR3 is CASTNGWGAEAFF. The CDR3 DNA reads TGTGCCAGTACTAACGGATGGGGGGCTGAAGCTTTCTTT.

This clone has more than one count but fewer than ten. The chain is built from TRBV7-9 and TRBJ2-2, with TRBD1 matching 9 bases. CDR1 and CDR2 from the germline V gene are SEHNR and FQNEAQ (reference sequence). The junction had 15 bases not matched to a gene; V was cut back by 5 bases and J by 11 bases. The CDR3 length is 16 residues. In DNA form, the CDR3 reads TGTGCCAGCAGCCGCCCCTCGGACAGGGGAGTAGGAGAGCTGTTTTTT. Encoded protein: CASSRPSDRGVGELFF.

CDR3 sequence reads: CASSKAHPDGRQVGKLFF. The CDR3 DNA reads TGTGCCAGCAGCAAAGCCCACCCGGACGGCAGACAAGTCGGAAAACTGTTTTTT. The J gene is TRBJ1-4, the V gene TRBV21-1. TRBV21-1 is tagged as a pseudogene. The CDR3 spans 18 residues.

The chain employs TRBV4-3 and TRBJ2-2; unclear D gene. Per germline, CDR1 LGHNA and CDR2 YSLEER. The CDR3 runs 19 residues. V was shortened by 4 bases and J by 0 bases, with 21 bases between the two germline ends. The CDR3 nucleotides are TGCGCCAGCAGCCCCCGCTCGCTATACCTAACTCCGAACACCGGGGAGCTGTTTTTT. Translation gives CASSPRSLYLTPNTGELFF.

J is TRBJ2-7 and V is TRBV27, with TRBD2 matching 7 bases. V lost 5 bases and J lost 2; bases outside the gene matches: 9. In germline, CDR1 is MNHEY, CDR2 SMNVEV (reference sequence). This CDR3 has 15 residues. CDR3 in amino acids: CASSPDRRGTYEQYF. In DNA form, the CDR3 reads TGTGCCAGCAGTCCCGACCGGCGGGGGACCTACGAGCAGTACTTC.

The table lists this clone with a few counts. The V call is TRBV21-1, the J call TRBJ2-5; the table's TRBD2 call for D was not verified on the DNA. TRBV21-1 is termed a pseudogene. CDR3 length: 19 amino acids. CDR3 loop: CASSKALWHLAGPQETQYF. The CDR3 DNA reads TGTGCCAGCAGCAAAGCGCTTTGGCACTTAGCGGGCCCGCAAGAGACCCAGTACTTC.